The 18 T cell receptor beta chains below all came from one sample that was sequenced in a study of CD8 T cells in ankylosing spondylitis. TCRdb recomputed calls from the 5' RACE reads with MiXCR, one row per CDR3 protein. The sample lists roughly 190,000 distinct CDR3 sequences, roughly 13% seen once, with about 15% in the top ten. The material sequenced was blood, either unsorted or a sorted T cell fraction (not recorded which). The source of these receptors is a male donor with ankylosing spondylitis or in good health (not recorded which).

For this clonotype: An end of the junction differs from the germline gene, which may be a read error. J is TRBJ1-2 and V is TRBV20-1, with 7 nucleotides matching TRBD1. The CDR3 has 14 amino acids. Germline assignment: CDR1 DFQATT and CDR2 SNEGSKA (reference sequence). The CDR3 protein is CSARATGTNYGYTF. The CDR3 DNA sequence: TGCAGTGCCAGAGCGACAGGGACTAACTATGGCTACACCTTC.

This clonotype was observed many times. V gene TRBV7-9 combines with J gene TRBJ2-1; D remains unclear. Trimming took 5 bases from V and 3 from J, leaving 14 bases between them. Germline loops: CDR1 SEHNR, CDR2 FQNEAQ (reference sequence). The CDR3 sequence is 15 residues long. CDR3 amino acids: CASSPPKGRYNEQFF. The CDR3 DNA follows: TGTGCCAGCAGCCCGCCTAAGGGCCGCTACAATGAGCAGTTCTTC. Based on the CDR3 plus reference TRBV7-9 and TRBJ2-1, the full variable domain is DTGVSQNPRHKITKRGQNVTFRCDPISEHNRLYWYRQTLGQGPEFLTYFQNEAQLEKSRLLSDRFSAERPKGSFSTLEIQRTEQGDSAMYLCASSPPKGRYNEQFFGPGTRLTVL.

By share, this clonotype counts as medium-sized. This sequence joins TRBV6-5 and TRBJ2-1, with 10 bases identical to TRBD2. Trimming removed 6 bases from V and 0 bases from J; junction bases left unmatched: 11. Germline V CDR1 and CDR2: MNHEY, SVGAGI. The length of the CDR3 is 18 residues. CDR3 sequence: CASRVTSGFGSSYNEQFF. CDR3 in DNA: TGTGCCAGCAGGGTGACTAGCGGGTTCGGAAGCTCCTACAATGAGCAGTTCTTC.

DNA for the CDR3: TGTGCCAGCAGTTCCTGGGGGAGCTCCTACGAGCAGTACTTC. Amino acids: CASSSWGSSYEQYF. The rearrangement links TRBV12-3 or TRBV12-4 to TRBJ2-7; D is perhaps TRBD1 or TRBD2 (5 bases each). CDR3 size: 14 residues. The V end was cut by 4 bases, the J end by 0 bases, with 10 bases between.

The J gene is TRBJ2-3, the V gene TRBV7-9; D remains ambiguous. Trimming stripped 0 bases from V and 5 bases from J, with 12 bases between. This CDR3 contains 15 residues. Germline assignment: CDR1 SEHNR and CDR2 FQNEAQ (reference sequence). CDR3 DNA: TGTGCCAGCAGCTTAGCGGGCAGCTCGGGAGATACGCAGTATTTT. It encodes CASSLAGSSGDTQYF.

This chain connects TRBV6-4 to TRBJ1-2; D unclear. Between the trimmed V and J ends, which lost 0 bases and 2 bases, there was a span of 13 bases. CDR1 is MRHNA and CDR2 is SNTAGT in the germline V gene. The CDR3 length is 16 residues. The chain's CDR3 is CASSDSAQGLNYGYTF. Here the CDR3 DNA reads TGTGCCAGCAGTGACTCGGCCCAAGGGCTGAACTATGGCTACACCTTC.

The chain employs TRBV27 and TRBJ2-7; D gene ambiguous. Looked up from germline, CDR1 is MNHEY and CDR2 is SMNVEV (reference sequence). The CDR3 loop spans 14 amino acids. The germline V and J ends were trimmed by 4 bases and 0 bases, with 10 bases remaining between them. This CDR3 is CASSYSGVSYEQYF. The DNA of the CDR3 is TGTGCCAGCAGTTATAGTGGGGTCTCCTACGAGCAGTACTTC.

This chain connects TRBV19 to TRBJ2-7; D is perhaps TRBD1 or TRBD2 (5 bases each). CDR1 LNHDA and CDR2 SQIVND come from the germline V gene (reference sequence). The length of the CDR3 is 13 residues. V was cut by 6 bases and J by 2 bases, with 11 bases left in between. This CDR3 reads CASRDGTTYEQYF. CDR3 coding DNA: TGTGCCAGTAGGGACGGGACGACCTACGAGCAGTACTTC.

The chain recombines TRBV15 with TRBJ2-7; no definite D call. CDR3 length equals 17 residues. Per germline, CDR1 LNHNV and CDR2 YYDKDF (reference sequence). Between the trimmed V and J ends, which lost 5 bases and 2 bases, there was a span of 22 bases. The CDR3: CATSGLMRRSSTYEQYF. The CDR3 bases are TGTGCCACCAGCGGTCTAATGAGGAGAAGCAGTACCTACGAGCAGTACTTC.

This clonotype was counted at least ten times. The chain recombines TRBV4-1 with TRBJ1-4; 7 bases line up with TRBD1. CDR3 length: 16 amino acids. CDR1 and CDR2 (germline): MGHRA, YSYEKL. The ends lost 4 bases at V and 6 bases at J; junction bases unmatched: 11. CDR3 in DNA: TGCGCCAGCAGCCGACTAAGGACAGGCGGCGATGAAAAACTGTTTTTT. It is translated as CASSRLRTGGDEKLFF.

This clonotype was observed a few times. The rearrangement joins TRBV12-3 or TRBV12-4 to TRBJ2-2; no reliable D call. V was trimmed by 1 base and J by 5 bases, leaving 14 bases between them. This CDR3 region has 16 residues. The CDR3 region is CASSLGLFAGTGELFF. In DNA form, the CDR3 reads TGTGCCAGCAGTTTAGGGCTATTCGCCGGGACCGGGGAGCTGTTTTTT.

This chain's CDR3 is CASSLSGGDEKLFF. The CDR3 DNA reads as TGTGCCAGCAGTTTATCCGGGGGGGATGAAAAACTGTTTTTT. The rearrangement links TRBV12-3 or TRBV12-4 to TRBJ1-4; possibly TRBD1 for D (5 bases). The CDR3 runs to 14 residues. The ends were cut back, 2 bases at V and 6 bases at J, with 10 bases in the middle.

This clonotype was counted only a few times. The chain carries TRBV29-1 and TRBJ2-4; D is uncertain. V was pared by 5 bases and J by 6 bases, with 8 bases between. This CDR3 has 11 amino acids. Germline V CDR1 and CDR2: SQVTM, ANQGSEA. The CDR3 loop is CSVRWLNIQYF. CDR3 sequence (DNA): TGCAGCGTTCGGTGGCTAAACATTCAGTACTTC.

Ten or more counts support this clonotype. V gene TRBV7-2 combines with J gene TRBJ2-2; 11 bases line up with TRBD1. Germline CDR1 SGHTA, CDR2 FQGNSA. The CDR3 covers 15 residues. The J segment lost 7 bases and the V segment lost 5 bases, leaving 6 bases of the junction unmatched. The CDR3 here is CASSLGQGAGGELFF. CDR3 coding DNA: TGTGCCAGCAGCCTTGGACAGGGGGCGGGCGGGGAGCTGTTTTTT.

This clonotype was detected a few times. This chain links TRBV7-9 with TRBJ2-7; TRBD1 matches at 9 bases. The germline V gene has CDR1 SEHNR and CDR2 FQNEAQ (reference sequence). V was pared by 4 bases and J by 0 bases, with 10 bases of the junction left unmatched. This CDR3 spans 17 amino acids. The CDR3 DNA sequence: TGTGCCAGCAGCTCTAACACCGGACAGGGGAGCTCCTACGAGCAGTACTTC. Its protein is CASSSNTGQGSSYEQYF.

The chain carries TRBV7-8 and TRBJ2-1, with 16 bases that match TRBD2. CDR3 length: 18 residues. J was trimmed by 6 bases and V by 4 bases; bases with no gene match: 9. The germline CDR1 and CDR2 sequences are SGHVS and FQNEAQ. The CDR3 sequence: CASSSWGLAGGPGNEQFF. The CDR3 DNA reads as TGTGCCAGCAGCTCCTGGGGACTAGCGGGGGGGCCCGGCAATGAGCAGTTCTTC.

The V gene is TRBV7-6, the J gene TRBJ1-3; D might be TRBD1 (6 bases). The CDR3 has 15 amino acids. The germline V gene has CDR1 SGHVS and CDR2 FNYEAQ. The V gene lost 5 bases and the J gene lost 0 bases, with 11 bases spanning the gap. The CDR3 is CASSTWTDSGNTIYF. CDR3 DNA sequence: TGTGCCAGCAGCACGTGGACAGACTCTGGAAACACCATATATTTT.

The chain uses TRBV20-1 and TRBJ2-7, with 9 positions matching TRBD2. The J segment lost 0 bases and the V segment lost 3 bases, leaving 6 bases of the junction unmatched. The germline CDR1 and CDR2 sequences are DFQATT and SNEGSKA (reference sequence). The CDR3 covers 15 residues. Written as DNA, the CDR3 is TGCAGTGCTAGTGGACTAGCGTACAGCTCCTACGAGCAGTACTTC. This codes for CSASGLAYSSYEQYF.